Listed here are 30 T cell receptor beta chains from one sample, sequenced in a study of blood T cell repertoires in COVID-19. Profiled with immunoSEQ multiplex PCR; TCRdb holds only in-frame clones, not every one. The sample consists of a few hundred thousand clones, around four fifths of them appearing once. Sequencing used peripheral blood. The receptors stem from a woman between 50 and 59 years old with acute or convalescent COVID-19.

The rearrangement joins TRBV7-9 to TRBJ1-2, with D possibly being TRBD1 (6 bases). Germline V gene lookup returns CDR1 SEHNR and CDR2 FQNEAQ (reference sequence). The CDR3 is 13 residues long. Trimming left V 4 bases short and J 5 bases short, with 11 bases between. As DNA, the CDR3 is TGTGCCAGCAGCTCAGACGGACAGTATGGCTACACCTTC. The encoded protein is CASSSDGQYGYTF.

The J gene is TRBJ2-1, the V gene TRBV6-5, with TRBD2 as a possible D gene (6 bases). CDR3 length equals 12 residues. Trimming pared 4 bases from V and 15 bases from J, leaving 16 bases between. Looked up from germline, CDR1 is MNHEY and CDR2 is SVGAGI. The CDR3 is CASSFGTGVVFF. As DNA, the CDR3 is TGTGCCAGCAGTTTTGGGACGGGGGTCGTGTTCTTC.

This clone was detected a few times. The V and J genes are TRBV27 and TRBJ1-2; D is unclear. This CDR3 spans 16 amino acids. Germline CDR1 is MNHEY and CDR2 is SMNVEV (reference sequence). V lost 2 bases and J 6 bases, leaving 19 bases between the germline ends. The CDR3 nucleotides read TGTGCCAGCAGTTTAACCGGTAGGGAGATCAGGAATGGCTACACCTTC. The encoded protein is CASSLTGREIRNGYTF.

V gene TRBV7-2 combines with J gene TRBJ2-1; 13 bases fit TRBD2. The V gene end was trimmed by 5 bases and the J gene end by 9 bases; junction bases not matched to a gene: 10. CDR3 size: 16 residues. CDR1 and CDR2 (germline): SGHTA, FQGNSA. CDR3 protein: CASSLRGLAGAGEQFF. In nucleotides, the CDR3 is TGTGCCAGCAGCCTTAGAGGACTAGCGGGAGCGGGTGAGCAGTTCTTC.

The CDR3 loop is CASSLKRGATDTQYF. DNA of the CDR3: TGTGCCAGCAGCCTTAAGCGGGGGGCCACAGATACGCAGTATTTT. The rearrangement links TRBV27 to TRBJ2-3; TRBD2 matches 9 bases. Germline V gene data show CDR1 as MNHEY and CDR2 as SMNVEV (reference sequence). The CDR3 loop spans 15 amino acids. After removal of 6 bases from V and 2 bases from J, the junction contained 6 bases not matched to a gene.

V is TRBV9 and J is TRBJ1-2; a possible D gene is TRBD1 (6 bases). The V and J ends lost 0 bases and 2 bases respectively, with 14 bases between them. This CDR3 is 16 amino acids long. The germline CDR1 and CDR2 sequences are SGDLS and YYNGEE. CDR3 residues: CASSVEAGVENYGYTF. CDR3 nucleotide sequence: TGTGCCAGCAGCGTAGAGGCAGGGGTAGAGAACTATGGCTACACCTTC.

The rearrangement links TRBV6-2 or TRBV6-3 to TRBJ2-2; possibly TRBD2 for D (5 bases). This CDR3 comprises 12 residues. The V and J ends lost 8 bases and 6 bases respectively, with 10 bases between them. Germline lookup yields CDR1 MNHEY and CDR2 SVGEGT. The CDR3 nucleotides are TGTGCCAGCGGCCTAGCAGCCGGGGAGCTGTTTTTT. This gives the protein CASGLAAGELFF.

Note on this clone: The sample carries other DNA sequences with the same CDR3. The V call is TRBV3-1 (or the pseudogene TRBV3-2), the J call TRBJ2-2; D call uncertain. CDR1 and CDR2 (germline): LGHDT, YNNKEL (reference sequence). The CDR3 extends over 11 amino acids. Trimming took 3 bases from V and 8 from J, leaving 4 bases between them. CDR3: CASSHAGELFF. As DNA, the CDR3 is TGTGCCAGCAGCCATGCGGGGGAGCTGTTTTTT.

In this sample, this clone turned up a few times. This chain links TRBV27 with TRBJ1-2; tentative D call: TRBD1 (6 bases). CDR3 length: 13 amino acids. Germline values: CDR1 MNHEY, CDR2 SMNVEV (reference sequence). The ends were cut back, 5 bases at V and 7 bases at J, with 14 bases in the middle. CDR3 bases: TGTGCCAGCAGTGCGACAGGTGAAGGTGGCTACACCTTC. This translates into CASSATGEGGYTF.

V gene TRBV12-3 or TRBV12-4 combines with J gene TRBJ1-1, with 7 bases fitting TRBD1. The CDR3 loop spans 13 amino acids. V shed 2 bases, J shed 8 bases, and the junction held 5 bases outside the gene matches. CDR3 amino acids: CASSLFLGQEAFF. CDR3 bases: TGTGCCAGCAGTTTATTTTTGGGACAGGAAGCTTTCTTT.

The V call is TRBV5-6, the J call TRBJ2-6; the D is unclear. The CDR3 totals 14 residues. CDR1 SGHDT and CDR2 YYEEEE come from the germline V gene. Trimming took 6 bases from V and 2 from J, leaving 9 bases between them. Here the CDR3 reads CASTTLTGANVLTF. The CDR3 DNA is TGTGCCAGCACCACATTAACTGGGGCCAACGTCCTGACTTTC. The variable domain in full, completed from reference TRBV5-6 and TRBJ2-6, reads DAGVTQSPTHLIKTRGQQVTLRCSPKSGHDTVSWYQQALGQGPQFIFQYYEEEERQRGNFPDRFSGHQFPNYSSELNVNALLLGDSALYLCASTTLTGANVLTFGAGSRLTVL.

This chain uses TRBV7-3 with TRBJ2-3; no clear D. Trimming removed 2 bases at V and 0 bases at J, with 6 bases between. CDR1 is SGHTA, CDR2 FQGTGA, per germline. The CDR3 is made up of 14 amino acids. CDR3 DNA: TGTGCCAGCAGCTTACTCGGGAGCACAGATACGCAGTATTTT. Translating it yields CASSLLGSTDTQYF.

V usage is TRBV5-8 and J usage is TRBJ1-4; tentative D call: TRBD1 (6 bases). CDR1 SGHTS and CDR2 YDEGEE come from the germline V gene. The CDR3 consists of 16 residues. The germline V and J ends were trimmed by 0 bases and 7 bases, with 16 bases remaining between them. The CDR3 region is CASSLGFTGLGEKLFF. The CDR3 DNA follows: TGTGCCAGCAGCTTGGGCTTTACAGGGTTGGGTGAAAAACTGTTTTTT.

The chain combines TRBV5-1 with TRBJ2-1; 7 positions agree with TRBD2. The germline V gene encodes CDR1 SGHRS and CDR2 YFSETQ. With V trimmed by 0 bases and J by 8 bases, 8 bases remained unmatched. The CDR3 contains 15 residues. CDR3 nucleotides: TGCGCCAGCAGCTTGGGGGCGGGAGTTGGGGATGAGCAGTTCTTC. Protein product: CASSLGAGVGDEQFF.

The V call is TRBV5-4, the J call TRBJ2-3; the match to TRBD2 covers 8 bases. V shed 0 bases, J shed 13 bases, and the junction held 7 bases outside the gene matches. The V gene's germline CDR1 is SGHNT and CDR2 YYREEE (reference sequence). This CDR3 contains 13 residues. CDR3 nucleotide sequence: TGTGCCAGCAGCTTGGTTAGCGGGGACTTCAAGTATTTT. Translated: CASSLVSGDFKYF.

This clone occurred a few times. The chain carries TRBV7-9 and TRBJ1-6; the D gene is possibly TRBD1 (5 bases). Trimming took 1 base from V and 0 from J, leaving 10 bases between them. Germline V CDR1 and CDR2: SEHNR, FQNEAQ (reference sequence). CDR3 length: 17 amino acids. The CDR3 is CASSLGQTSSYNSPLHF. In DNA, the CDR3 is TGTGCCAGCAGCTTAGGACAGACTAGCTCCTATAATTCACCCCTCCACTTT.

The chain combines TRBV29-1 with TRBJ2-2; TRBD1 aligns across 11 bases. Germline CDR1 is SQVTM and CDR2 is ANQGSEA. The V gene end was trimmed by 6 bases and the J gene end by 7 bases; junction bases not matched to a gene: 4. The CDR3 consists of 13 residues. The CDR3 coding sequence is TGCAGCGTGCGGACAGGGGGCGTCGGGGAGCTGTTTTTT. It specifies CSVRTGGVGELFF.

V is TRBV4-1 and J is TRBJ2-5; perhaps TRBD1 as D (5 bases). Germline V gives CDR1 MGHRA, CDR2 YSYEKL. The CDR3 has 14 residues. V was pared by 5 bases and J by 9 bases, with 19 bases between. CDR3 sequence: CASSETDTSRPQYF. In DNA form, the CDR3 reads TGCGCCAGCAGCGAAACGGACACATCCCGGCCCCAGTACTTC.

The V gene is TRBV12-5, the J gene TRBJ1-1; weak D call: TRBD1 (5 bases). Germline lookup yields CDR1 LGHNT and CDR2 FRNRAP. Trimming shortened V by 0 bases and J by 6 bases, and 17 bases separated the two germline ends. CDR3 length equals 16 residues. The CDR3 DNA reads as TGTGCTAGTGGTTTGGTATCAACAGGTAGACTAGCTGAAGCTTTCTTT. It specifies CASGLVSTGRLAEAFF.

Concerning this clone itself: Different DNA sequences within this sample yield the same CDR3. The chain has TRBV24-1 and TRBJ2-1; 10 nucleotides align to TRBD2. CDR1 is KGHDR and CDR2 is SFDVKD in the germline V gene. Trimming cost V 3 bases and J 6 bases; bases outside gene matches: 4. The CDR3 has 15 amino acids. The CDR3 here is CATSDRTSGTNEQFF. The DNA of the CDR3 is TGTGCCACCAGTGATAGGACTAGCGGTACCAATGAGCAGTTCTTC.

The rearrangement joins TRBV29-1 to TRBJ2-1, with D maybe TRBD1 (6 bases). The CDR3 sequence is 15 residues long. V gave up 6 bases and J gave up 6 bases, with 21 bases separating them. Germline V gives CDR1 SQVTM, CDR2 ANQGSEA. CDR3 nucleotides: TGCAGCGTAATGTGGAGAGACAGGCCGAGCAATGAGCAGTTCTTC. Its protein is CSVMWRDRPSNEQFF.

This chain connects TRBV6-5 to TRBJ2-3, with 10 bases identical to TRBD2. The V and J ends lost 7 bases and 5 bases, in that order; junction bases with no gene match: 3. CDR3 length equals 13 residues. CDR1 MNHEY and CDR2 SVGAGI come from the germline V gene. CDR3 loop: CASNPSGGDTQYF. The DNA of the CDR3 is TGTGCCAGCAACCCTAGCGGGGGAGATACGCAGTATTTT.

V is TRBV30 and J is TRBJ2-1, with 9 bases fitting TRBD2. The CDR3 spans 14 residues. From germline, CDR1 is GTSNPN and CDR2 SVGIG (reference sequence). J lost 2 bases, V lost 3 bases, and 2 bases had no gene match. CDR3 sequence (DNA): TGTGCCTGGAGAGCGGGAGGCACCTACAATGAGCAGTTCTTC. Encoded protein: CAWRAGGTYNEQFF.

CDR3: CASSTPGTGPGELFF. The CDR3 DNA is TGCGCCAGCTCTACGCCGGGGACAGGGCCCGGGGAGCTGTTTTTT. The V gene is TRBV5-1, the J gene TRBJ2-2, with 9 nucleotides matching TRBD1. CDR1 SGHRS and CDR2 YFSETQ come from the germline V gene. Losses at the gene ends were 7 bases for V and 6 bases for J; bases not matched to a gene: 10. The length of the CDR3 is 15 residues.

The DNA for the CDR3 is TGCGCCAGCGTACCCAGGGAAACCGGGGAGCTGTTTTTT. Protein product: CASVPRETGELFF. The chain links TRBV10-2 to TRBJ2-2; D might be TRBD1 (5 bases). The CDR3 has 13 amino acids. Germline CDR1 reads WSHSY; CDR2 reads SAAADI. V dropped 8 bases and J dropped 5 bases, with 12 bases sitting between them.

The CDR3 bases are TGTGCCAGTAGTATACTCCGACAGATGAACACTGAAGCTTTCTTT. It encodes CASSILRQMNTEAFF. The V call is TRBV19, the J call TRBJ1-1; D may be TRBD1 (5 bases). This CDR3 has 15 amino acids. The V and J ends lost 2 bases and 0 bases respectively, with 10 bases between them. Germline V gene data show CDR1 as LNHDA and CDR2 as SQIVND (reference sequence).

The V call is TRBV4-2, the J call TRBJ1-3; possibly TRBD1 for D (6 bases). CDR1 is LGHNA, CDR2 YNFKEQ, per germline. Trimming cost V 1 base and J 6 bases, with 16 bases left between them. The CDR3 spans 16 residues. The CDR3 protein is CASSQAPQGFENTIYF. In DNA, the CDR3 is TGTGCCAGCAGCCAAGCCCCACAGGGTTTTGAAAACACCATATATTTT.

This chain links TRBV27 with TRBJ1-4, with D possibly matching TRBD1 (5 bases). V was cut by 5 bases and J by 8 bases, with 18 bases left in between. The CDR3 length is 15 residues. Germline V gene sequence: CDR1 MNHEY, CDR2 SMNVEV (reference sequence). The CDR3 nucleotides read TGTGCCAGCAGTGTTAACAGGTTTAAAGGCGAAAAACTGTTTTTT. Encoded protein: CASSVNRFKGEKLFF. Together with reference TRBV27 and TRBJ1-4, the CDR3 gives the full variable domain: EAQVTQNPRYLITVTGKKLTVTCSQNMNHEYMSWYRQDPGLGLRQIYYSMNVEVTDKGDVPEGYKVSRKEKRNFPLILESPSPNQTSLYFCASSVNRFKGEKLFFGSGTQLSVL.

The V call is TRBV27, the J call TRBJ1-1, with a weak D call TRBD1 (5 bases). Trimming shortened V by 6 bases and J by 4 bases, and 12 bases separated the two germline ends. CDR3 size: 13 residues. CDR1 MNHEY and CDR2 SMNVEV come from the germline V gene (reference sequence). The CDR3 spells CASRNGRGTEAFF. Written as DNA, the CDR3 is TGTGCCAGCAGGAACGGTAGGGGCACTGAAGCTTTCTTT.

The chain employs TRBV18 and TRBJ1-5, with a possible D match to TRBD1 (5 bases). V was cut by 1 base and J by 5 bases, with 9 bases left in between. CDR1 is KGHSH and CDR2 is LQKENI in the germline V gene. The CDR3 has 14 residues. The CDR3 bases are TGTGCCAGCTCACCACAGGGGAAGGATCAGCCCCAGCATTTT. As protein: CASSPQGKDQPQHF.